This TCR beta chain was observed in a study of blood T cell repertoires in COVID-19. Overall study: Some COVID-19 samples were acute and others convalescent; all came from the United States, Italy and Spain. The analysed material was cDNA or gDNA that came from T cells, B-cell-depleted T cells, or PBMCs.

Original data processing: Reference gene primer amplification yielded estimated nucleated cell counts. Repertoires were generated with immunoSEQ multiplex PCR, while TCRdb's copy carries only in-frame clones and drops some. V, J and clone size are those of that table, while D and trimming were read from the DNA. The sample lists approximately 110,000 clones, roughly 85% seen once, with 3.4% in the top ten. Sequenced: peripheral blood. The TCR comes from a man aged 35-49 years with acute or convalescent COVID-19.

The CDR3 nucleotides read TGTGCCAGTAGTAGGGGGGGGATTGGGAAAGAGACCCAGTACTTC. Amino acids: CASSRGGIGKETQYF. The chain has TRBV19 and TRBJ2-5; 7 bases are a match to TRBD2. Germline-derived CDR1 and CDR2 are LNHDA and SQIVND (reference sequence). The V segment lost 4 bases and the J segment 3 bases; nucleotides outside the gene matches: 8. The CDR3 sequence is 15 residues long.